This is a list of T cell receptor beta chains from one sample in a study of shared clonotypes between healthy human individuals. TCRdb's copy holds only in-frame clones and misses some; the assay was immunoSEQ multiplex PCR. The sample lists over 1.5 million clones; roughly 98% were seen once. Specimen: naive CD4+ T cells sorted from blood. These receptors originate from a man aged 25-45 years in good health. Each CDR3 is given with its conserved first and last residue. The order of the fields is J gene, V gene, CDR3 protein.

j_gene: TRBJ2-7; v_gene: TRBV7-8; CDR3aa: CASSLGTEVYEQYF
j_gene: TRBJ2-1; v_gene: TRBV5-1; CDR3aa: CASSKGQGLYNEQFF
j_gene: TRBJ2-1; v_gene: TRBV5-1; CDR3aa: CASSLVELAGYNEQFF
j_gene: TRBJ1-3; v_gene: TRBV6-5; CDR3aa: CASSYSAGAPGNTIYF
j_gene: TRBJ2-1; v_gene: TRBV4-2; CDR3aa: CASSQRLPNEQFF
j_gene: TRBJ2-5; v_gene: TRBV19; CDR3aa: CASSITGTAQETQYF
j_gene: TRBJ1-5; v_gene: TRBV4-1; CDR3aa: CASSSLGGYRGLHQPQHF
j_gene: TRBJ2-1; v_gene: TRBV7-9; CDR3aa: CASSLGGYEQFF
j_gene: TRBJ1-5; v_gene: TRBV19; CDR3aa: CASSISGAGQPQHF
j_gene: TRBJ1-2; v_gene: TRBV15; CDR3aa: CATSRGGREGGIGYTF